Each of the 25 T cell receptor beta chains below was sequenced from the same sample in a study of preoperative IRX-2 immunotherapy in early breast cancer. Sequenced by immunoSEQ multiplex PCR; TCRdb stores in-frame clones only, minus some. This table has 30,000 or so clones, about 79% appearing once. Treatment meaning: preoperative locoregional IRX-2 cytokine immunotherapy. The biological material was taken from a patient treated with IRX-2 immunotherapy. These receptor sequences come from a human donor with breast cancer.

This chain connects TRBV7-1 to TRBJ2-1; D is uncertain. TRBV7-1 is noted as an ORF with a role that remains uncertain. The CDR3 consists of 13 residues. V lost 5 bases and J 7 bases, leaving 12 bases between the germline ends. The CDR3 loop reads CASSQEGLNEQFF. For the CDR3, the DNA is TGTGCCAGCAGCCAAGAAGGGTTAAATGAGCAGTTCTTC.

The chain recombines TRBV6-8 with TRBJ2-1; possible D gene TRBD1, 6 bases. Germline V gene data show CDR1 as MNHGY and CDR2 as SAAAGT. The V end lost 2 bases, the J end lost 2 bases, and 13 bases lay between the germline ends. This CDR3 is built from 16 residues. The chain's CDR3 is CASSYHNRDTYNEQFF. CDR3 nucleotides: TGTGCCAGCAGTTACCATAACAGGGATACCTACAATGAGCAGTTCTTC.

CDR3 residues: CASSPPPGTSEGEQYF. The CDR3 region has the DNA TGTGCCAGCAGCCCCCCCCCAGGGACCAGTGAGGGGGAGCAGTACTTC. V is TRBV28 and J is TRBJ2-7; D could derive from TRBD1 or TRBD2 (5 bases each). With 6 bases removed from V and 7 bases from J, the gap between germline ends came to 25 bases. Germline V gives CDR1 MDHEN, CDR2 SYDVKM. CDR3 size: 16 residues.

The CDR3 here is CASSLSAGTGIYEQYF. The CDR3 nucleotides read TGCGCCAGCAGCTTGTCAGCCGGGACAGGGATCTACGAGCAGTACTTC. The chain links TRBV5-1 to TRBJ2-7; 9 nucleotides line up with TRBD1. Per the germline V gene, CDR1 is SGHRS and CDR2 is YFSETQ. V lost 1 base and J lost 3; bases outside the gene matches: 8. The CDR3 covers 16 residues.

In this sample, this clone turned up once. This sequence joins TRBV30 and TRBJ2-1; 10 nucleotides match TRBD1. Germline-derived CDR1 and CDR2 are GTSNPN and SVGIG (reference sequence). The CDR3 extends over 14 amino acids. Losses at the gene ends were 8 bases for V and 7 bases for J; bases not matched to a gene: 11. The CDR3 bases are TGTGCCGCGTTGACAGGGGGCAAGTTTAATGAGCAGTTCTTC. Protein product: CAALTGGKFNEQFF.

The chain joins TRBV18 to TRBJ2-1; 7 nucleotides match TRBD2. The CDR3 is 14 residues long. The germline V gene encodes CDR1 KGHSH and CDR2 LQKENI. Trimming removed 6 bases from V and 7 bases from J; junction bases left unmatched: 9. The DNA for the CDR3 is TGTGCCAGCTCCAAGCGGGATTCGAGGAATGAGCAGTTCTTC. This codes for CASSKRDSRNEQFF. The complete variable domain, with remaining parts taken from reference TRBV18 and TRBJ2-1, reads NAGVMQNPRHLVRRRGQEARLRCSPMKGHSHVYWYRQLPEEGLKFMVYLQKENIIDESGMPKERFSAEFPKEGPSILRIQQVVRGDSAAYFCASSKRDSRNEQFFGPGTRLTVL.

The rearrangement links TRBV7-6 to TRBJ2-2; 14 bases are shared with TRBD2. J lost 4 bases, V lost 6 bases, and 10 bases had no gene match. CDR1 and CDR2 from the germline V gene are SGHVS and FNYEAQ. The CDR3 is 18 residues long. The CDR3: CASSSGLAGDWVTGELFF. DNA for the CDR3: TGTGCCAGCAGTTCGGGACTAGCGGGAGATTGGGTCACCGGGGAGCTGTTTTTT.

The rearrangement uses TRBV19 and TRBJ1-6, with TRBD1 identical over 7 bases. There are 12 residues in the CDR3. V lost 10 bases to trimming and J lost 9 bases; unmatched junction nucleotides: 6. Germline assignment: CDR1 LNHDA and CDR2 SQIVND (reference sequence). The CDR3 nucleotides read TGTGCCACACAGGGGCCGGGTTCACCCCTCCACTTT. This encodes CATQGPGSPLHF.

The chain combines TRBV19 with TRBJ1-2; D not certain. The V end was cut by 4 bases, the J end by 7 bases, with 19 bases between. Germline CDR1 is LNHDA and CDR2 is SQIVND (reference sequence). The CDR3 runs to 15 residues. CDR3: CASSSFTVVSGGYTF. The CDR3 region has the DNA TGTGCCAGTAGTAGTTTCACAGTAGTCTCGGGTGGCTACACCTTC.

The chain carries TRBV1 and TRBJ1-4; TRBD1 is taken as the D call from the table, unchecked against the DNA. TRBV1 is labeled a pseudogene. The CDR3 consists of 14 residues. The CDR3 DNA sequence: TGCGCCAGCAGCCCTGACAGGGGTAATGAAAAACTGTTTTTT. Encoded protein: CASSPDRGNEKLFF.

This clone occurred a few times. The chain combines TRBV6-8 with TRBJ2-5; D unclear. The V gene lost 6 bases and the J gene lost 1 base, with 15 bases spanning the gap. The germline V gene encodes CDR1 MNHGY and CDR2 SAAAGT. This CDR3 has 15 residues. The CDR3 nucleotides read TGTGCCAGCAGCCCCGTTGGACCGATCCAAGAGACCCAGTACTTC. Protein: CASSPVGPIQETQYF.

The chain employs TRBV7-1 and TRBJ1-5; D is uncertain. TRBV7-1 is filed as an ORF, its function uncertain. This CDR3 contains 13 residues. The V gene lost 4 bases and the J gene lost 7 bases, with 11 bases spanning the gap. This chain's CDR3 is CASSFGRSQPQHF. CDR3 DNA: TGTGCCAGCAGCTTTGGGAGGAGCCAGCCCCAGCATTTT.

The chain has TRBV28 and TRBJ1-2, with D unclear. CDR1 and CDR2 (germline): MDHEN, SYDVKM. Trimming stripped 6 bases from V and 0 bases from J, with 8 bases between. The CDR3 extends over 13 amino acids. DNA for the CDR3: TGTGCCAGCAGCCCCACAACTAACTATGGCTACACCTTC. This gives the protein CASSPTTNYGYTF.

The chain recombines TRBV6-8 with TRBJ1-2; TRBD1 matches at 7 bases. V lost 6 bases and J lost 7; bases outside the gene matches: 14. The CDR3 runs to 15 residues. From germline, CDR1 is MNHGY and CDR2 SAAAGT. The CDR3 nucleotides read TGTGCCAGCAGCCAAGATATGATGACAGGGTTTGGCTACACCTTC. Translating gives CASSQDMMTGFGYTF.

The chain joins TRBV7-6 to TRBJ1-2; D not certain. The V end lost 5 bases, the J end lost 0 bases, and 13 bases lay between the germline ends. The CDR3 extends over 15 amino acids. In germline, CDR1 is SGHVS, CDR2 FNYEAQ. CDR3 in DNA: TGTGCCAGCAGCCCCCGAGCACCCACTAACTATGGCTACACCTTC. Translated, it gives CASSPRAPTNYGYTF.

The gene calls are TRBV30 and TRBJ2-7; D uncertain. V gave up 0 bases and J gave up 4 bases, with 7 bases separating them. CDR1 is GTSNPN and CDR2 is SVGIG in the germline V gene (reference sequence). This CDR3 is 12 amino acids long. The CDR3 DNA reads TGTGCCTGGAGTGTTGTGGGATACGAGCAGTACTTC. Its translation: CAWSVVGYEQYF.

The rearrangement links TRBV6-7 to TRBJ1-6; D gene ambiguous. TRBV6-7 qualifies as an ORF whose function is uncertain. V dropped 0 bases and J dropped 4 bases, with 7 bases sitting between them. This CDR3 comprises 15 residues. This chain's CDR3 is CASSYSGPYNSPLHF. In DNA, the CDR3 is TGTGCCAGCAGTTACTCCGGTCCGTATAATTCACCCCTCCACTTT.

CDR3 coding DNA: TGTGCCAGCACCAAACACCGAGGGGTAGGCGACACTGAAGCTTTCTTT. Protein product: CASTKHRGVGDTEAFF. The chain has TRBV12-5 and TRBJ1-1; D is perhaps TRBD1 (5 bases). CDR3 size: 16 residues. The germline CDR1 and CDR2 sequences are LGHNT and FRNRAP.

CDR3 nucleotide sequence: TGCGCCAGCAGCTTGGCCGGAGGGATAAATCAGCCCCAGCATTTT. Amino acids: CASSLAGGINQPQHF. The chain links TRBV5-1 to TRBJ1-5, with no clear D. The CDR3 length is 15 residues. Between the trimmed V and J ends, which lost 0 bases and 4 bases, there was a span of 11 bases. Germline V gives CDR1 SGHRS, CDR2 YFSETQ.

The V call is TRBV6-4, the J call TRBJ1-1; D is unclear. Germline values: CDR1 MRHNA, CDR2 SNTAGT. The CDR3 loop spans 16 amino acids. V lost 3 bases to trimming and J lost 5 bases, with 19 bases between them. In DNA, the CDR3 is TGTGCCAGCAGTGAAGAGGGCCCGAGGCTTCTGACTGAAGCTTTCTTT. Protein: CASSEEGPRLLTEAFF.

The chain is built from TRBV5-1 and TRBJ2-2; TRBD1 matches 7 bases. Germline V gene lookup returns CDR1 SGHRS and CDR2 YFSETQ. There are 15 residues in the CDR3. The V and J ends lost 5 bases and 1 base, in that order; junction bases with no gene match: 5. The CDR3 coding sequence is TGCGCCAGCAGTACGGGACAGCTGAACACCGGGGAGCTGTTTTTT. It encodes CASSTGQLNTGELFF.

The CDR3 nucleotides read TGTGCCAGCAGTCCGAGGGACCGATACTATGGCTACACCTTC. It yields the protein CASSPRDRYYGYTF. This chain uses TRBV28 with TRBJ1-2; a possible D gene is TRBD1 (5 bases). Germline CDR1 is MDHEN and CDR2 is SYDVKM. The CDR3 has 14 amino acids. V was trimmed by 5 bases and J by 3 bases, leaving 13 bases between them.

The chain joins TRBV11-3 to TRBJ2-7; no clear D gene. Germline V lookup: CDR1 SGHNT, CDR2 YENEEA. Trimming pared 5 bases from V and 3 bases from J, leaving 17 bases between. The CDR3 runs to 15 residues. The CDR3 spells CASSQWEATLYEQYF. The CDR3 region has the DNA TGTGCCAGCAGCCAGTGGGAAGCGACCCTCTACGAGCAGTACTTC.

In this sample, this clone turned up once. This chain uses TRBV16 with TRBJ1-1; D remains unclear. Trimming took off 0 bases at V and 1 base at J, with 9 bases between the two ends. The CDR3 has 15 residues. Germline V CDR1 and CDR2: KGHSY, FQNENV. The CDR3 nucleotides read TGTGCCAGCAGCCAATCGATAAACTGGAACACTGAAGCTTTCTTT. Its translation: CASSQSINWNTEAFF.

Worth noting for this clone: Mismatch with germline at one junction end may stem from a read error. The chain joins TRBV30 to TRBJ1-1, with D perhaps TRBD1 (5 bases). Per germline, CDR1 GTSNPN and CDR2 SVGIG (reference sequence). The CDR3 length is 13 residues. CDR3 sequence reads: CAWSGLWGTEVFF. The CDR3 DNA reads as TGTGCCTGGAGTGGATTGTGGGGGACTGAAGTTTTCTTT. The whole variable domain, remainder taken from reference TRBV30 and TRBJ1-1, is SQTIHQWPATLVQPVGSPLSLECTVEGTSNPNLYWYRQAAGRGLQLLFYSVGIGQISSEVPQNLSASRPQDRQFILSSKKLLLSDSGFYLCAWSGLWGTEVFFGQGTRLTVV.